This is a list of T cell receptor beta chains from one sample in a study of graft-versus-host responses after intestinal transplantation. The protocol was immunoSEQ multiplex PCR, while the TCRdb copy is restricted to in-frame clones and leaves out a portion. The sample carries several thousand clones, 65% to 75% recorded once. The starting material was PBMCs, obtained roughly 540 days after intestinal transplant. Source of these receptors: a human patient who received an intestinal transplant, so some T cells may come from the graft donor. Each CDR3 is given with its conserved first and last residue. Fields, in order: D gene, J gene, V gene, clone size, CDR3 protein, CDR3 DNA. The D gene is left open where the match is weak. Only some rows state a clone size, as once, few, many or a class for expanded clones.

D gene: NA
J gene: TRBJ1-2
V gene: TRBV10-2
clone size: NA
CDR3 protein: CASSEPILSRGQNGYTF
CDR3 DNA: TGCGCCAGCAGTGAGCCGATTCTATCCCGGGGGCAAAATGGCTACACCTTC

D gene: TRBD1
J gene: TRBJ2-7
V gene: TRBV5-3
clone size: NA
CDR3 protein: CASSFGTGDEQYF
CDR3 DNA: TGTGCCAGCAGCTTCGGGACAGGGGACGAGCAGTACTTC

D gene: NA
J gene: TRBJ1-2
V gene: TRBV21-1
clone size: NA
CDR3 protein: CASSKERAKTGYFSNYGYTF
CDR3 DNA: TGTGCCAGCAGCAAAGAAAGGGCGAAAACAGGGTATTTTTCTAACTATGGCTACACCTTC

D gene: TRBD2
J gene: TRBJ2-7
V gene: TRBV6-1
clone size: NA
CDR3 protein: CASSFSGAYEQYF
CDR3 DNA: TGTGCCAGCAGTTTTAGCGGGGCCTACGAGCAGTACTTC

D gene: NA
J gene: TRBJ1-2
V gene: TRBV7-2
clone size: NA
CDR3 protein: CASSPSVGSLNYGYTF
CDR3 DNA: TGTGCCAGCAGCCCAAGCGTGGGGAGTCTAAACTATGGCTACACCTTC

D gene: TRBD2
J gene: TRBJ2-7
V gene: TRBV7-9
clone size: few
CDR3 protein: CASSPLSGTDYEQYF
CDR3 DNA: TGTGCCAGCAGCCCTTTGAGCGGGACCGACTACGAGCAGTACTTC

D gene: NA
J gene: TRBJ2-2
V gene: TRBV11-2
clone size: few
CDR3 protein: CASSQAPGRKDTGELFF
CDR3 DNA: TGCGCCAGCAGCCAGGCCCCAGGGAGAAAGGACACCGGGGAGCTGTTTTTT

D gene: NA
J gene: TRBJ1-5
V gene: TRBV6-5
clone size: NA
CDR3 protein: CASSYSGVGNQPQHF
CDR3 DNA: TGTGCCAGCAGTTACTCGGGAGTGGGCAATCAGCCCCAGCATTTT

D gene: NA
J gene: TRBJ1-1
V gene: TRBV9
clone size: NA
CDR3 protein: CASSPYPTENTEAFF
CDR3 DNA: TGTGCCAGCAGCCCCTACCCCACGGAAAACACTGAAGCTTTCTTT

D gene: TRBD1
J gene: TRBJ1-6
V gene: TRBV5-6
clone size: NA
CDR3 protein: CASSYGQGAYSPLHF
CDR3 DNA: TGTGCCAGCAGCTACGGACAGGGGGCTTATTCACCCCTCCACTTT

D gene: NA
J gene: TRBJ1-2
V gene: TRBV29-1
clone size: NA
CDR3 protein: CSVEDRDRVFYGYTF
CDR3 DNA: TGCAGCGTTGAAGACCGGGACCGTGTATTCTATGGCTACACCTTC

D gene: NA
J gene: TRBJ1-1
V gene: TRBV5-8
clone size: NA
CDR3 protein: CASSLSGDTEAFF
CDR3 DNA: TGTGCCAGCAGCTTATCAGGGGACACTGAAGCTTTCTTT

D gene: NA
J gene: TRBJ2-3
V gene: TRBV4-3
clone size: NA
CDR3 protein: CASSQEGAGDTQYF
CDR3 DNA: TGCGCCAGCAGCCAAGAGGGGGCTGGGGATACGCAGTATTTT

D gene: NA
J gene: TRBJ2-5
V gene: TRBV25-1
clone size: NA
CDR3 protein: CASSESGQGKETQYF
CDR3 DNA: TGTGCCAGCAGTGAATCCGGGCAGGGAAAAGAGACCCAGTACTTC

D gene: NA
J gene: TRBJ2-2
V gene: TRBV7-7
clone size: NA
CDR3 protein: CASSLNVLAGQDRGAVF
CDR3 DNA: TGTGCCAGCAGCTTAAATGTTTTGGCAGGGCAGGACCGGGGAGCTGTTTTT

D gene: TRBD2
J gene: TRBJ2-2
V gene: TRBV5-1
clone size: NA
CDR3 protein: CASSFSGGNTGELFF
CDR3 DNA: TGCGCCAGCAGCTTTAGCGGGGGTAACACCGGGGAGCTGTTTTTT

D gene: NA
J gene: TRBJ1-1
V gene: TRBV14
clone size: NA
CDR3 protein: CASSRGSDTEAFF
CDR3 DNA: TGTGCCAGCAGCCGCGGTTCAGACACTGAAGCTTTCTTT

D gene: TRBD1
J gene: TRBJ2-7
V gene: TRBV7-2
clone size: NA
CDR3 protein: CASSFRRQGHEQYF
CDR3 DNA: TGTGCCAGCAGCTTCCGCCGACAGGGGCACGAGCAGTACTTC

D gene: NA
J gene: TRBJ1-4
V gene: TRBV7-9
clone size: NA
CDR3 protein: CASSPAGDREENEKLFF
CDR3 DNA: TGTGCCAGCAGCCCAGCTGGTGACAGAGAGGAAAATGAAAAACTGTTTTTT

D gene: NA
J gene: TRBJ2-2
V gene: TRBV6-1
clone size: NA
CDR3 protein: CASTEGVVTGELFF
CDR3 DNA: TGTGCCAGCACCGAAGGTGTGGTAACCGGGGAGCTGTTTTTT